The clone carrying this T cell receptor beta chain has ten or more counts. Its antigen is not identified. If no ophthalmopathy progression occurred within 18 months, Graves' hyperthyroidism was stable. Around 10 ml of fresh peripheral blood supplied the PBMCs. Amplified TCR beta CDR3 regions came from RNA transcripts. HTBI primers were used for first-round RT-PCR of the TCR CDR3. In TCRdb, the multiplex PCR reads were re-called with MiXCR into one record per CDR3 protein. Of some 770,000 distinct CDR3 sequences in the sample, roughly 15% are singletons; the top ten hold approximately 8.4%. CDR1 and CDR2 (germline): SGHAT, FQNNGV. The CDR3 has 20 residues. Trimming took 3 bases from V and 5 from J; bases not matched to a gene: 22. The source of the sample is a study of T cells in Graves' hyperthyroidism and ophthalmopathy. Study-wide results and limits: Progression to ophthalmopathy was predicted a median of approximately 6.4 months early.

The specimen was blood. The clonotype was recovered from a man between 18 and 29 years old with Graves' hyperthyroidism. The chain recombines TRBV11-2 with TRBJ2-3; 8 bases agree with TRBD1. CDR3 DNA: TGTGCCAGCAGCTTTCAGGGGGCGCAGATACTAGCCTTTAGGGGAGATACGCAGTATTTT. Encoded protein: CASSFQGAQILAFRGDTQYF.